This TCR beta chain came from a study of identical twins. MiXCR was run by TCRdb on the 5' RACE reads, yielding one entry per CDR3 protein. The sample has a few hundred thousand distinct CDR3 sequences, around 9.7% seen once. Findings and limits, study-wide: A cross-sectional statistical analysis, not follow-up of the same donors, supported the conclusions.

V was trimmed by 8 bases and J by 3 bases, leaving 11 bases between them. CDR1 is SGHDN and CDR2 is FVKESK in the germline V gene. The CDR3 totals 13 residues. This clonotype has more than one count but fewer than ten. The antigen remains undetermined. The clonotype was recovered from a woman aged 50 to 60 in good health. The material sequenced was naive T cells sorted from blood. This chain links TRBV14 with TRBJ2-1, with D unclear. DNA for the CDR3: TGTGCCAGCCGAGGACCGATCTACAATGAGCAGTTCTTC. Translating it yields CASRGPIYNEQFF.